Listed below are T cell receptor beta chains from one sample, sequenced in a study of cytomegalovirus exposure and HLA in healthy donors. The repertoire was sequenced with immunoSEQ multiplex PCR; TCRdb's copy has only in-frame clones and lacks some. The sample lists about 220,000 clones; under 95% were seen once. Sequencing input: PBMCs. These receptors originate from a woman between 18 and 29 years old in good health and CMV-seronegative. The CDR3 runs from the conserved cysteine through the conserved F or W. A D gene is named only where the DNA matches it firmly. Only some rows state a clone size, as once, few, many or a class for expanded clones.

V gene: TRBV9
clone size: once
D gene: TRBD1
J gene: TRBJ1-1
CDR3 DNA: TGTGCCAGCAGCCCCGGGACAGGGTTCACTGAAGCTTTCTTT
CDR3 protein: CASSPGTGFTEAFF

V gene: TRBV5-6
clone size: .
D gene: TRBD1
J gene: TRBJ1-4
CDR3 DNA: TGTGCCAGCAGACGAGACAGGGTGAATGAAAAACTGTTTTTT
CDR3 protein: CASRRDRVNEKLFF

V gene: TRBV5-1
clone size: .
D gene: TRBD2
J gene: TRBJ2-5
CDR3 DNA: TGCGCCAGCAGCTTCTCTAGCGGGAGTGTGGAGACCCAGTACTTC
CDR3 protein: CASSFSSGSVETQYF

V gene: TRBV14
clone size: .
D gene: .
J gene: TRBJ2-3
CDR3 DNA: TGTGCCAGCAGCCAAGTTCTATCGGGGTACACAGATACGCAGTATTTT
CDR3 protein: CASSQVLSGYTDTQYF

V gene: TRBV5-1
clone size: .
D gene: .
J gene: TRBJ2-7
CDR3 DNA: TGCGCCAGCAGCTTTACCGGGACACAAACCTACGAGCAGTACTTC
CDR3 protein: CASSFTGTQTYEQYF

V gene: TRBV5-4
clone size: .
D gene: TRBD2
J gene: TRBJ2-7
CDR3 DNA: TGTGCCAGCAGCCACAGGAGCGGGACCCCCTACGAGCAGTACTTC
CDR3 protein: CASSHRSGTPYEQYF

V gene: TRBV18
clone size: .
D gene: TRBD2
J gene: TRBJ2-7
CDR3 DNA: TGTGCCAGCTCACCAGAGCTTCTAGCGGGAGGGCCGGATGAGCAGTACTTC
CDR3 protein: CASSPELLAGGPDEQYF

V gene: TRBV11-2
clone size: .
D gene: TRBD2
J gene: TRBJ2-7
CDR3 DNA: TGTGCCAGCAGCTTTATAGCGGGCGCTGCCTACGAGCAGTACTTC
CDR3 protein: CASSFIAGAAYEQYF

V gene: TRBV11-2
clone size: .
D gene: TRBD2
J gene: TRBJ2-2
CDR3 DNA: TGTGCCAGCAGCTTATTGAGACTAGCGGGAGCCGGGGAGCTGTTTTTT
CDR3 protein: CASSLLRLAGAGELFF

V gene: TRBV27
clone size: .
D gene: .
J gene: TRBJ2-1
CDR3 DNA: TGTGCCACTAGCTCTGCGGCCTACAATGAGCAGTTCTTC
CDR3 protein: CATSSAAYNEQFF

V gene: TRBV25-1
clone size: .
D gene: .
J gene: TRBJ1-2
CDR3 DNA: TGTGCCAGCAGCCCCGGTGGGGCCCCTGGCTACACCTTC
CDR3 protein: CASSPGGAPGYTF

V gene: TRBV4-1
clone size: .
D gene: .
J gene: TRBJ1-1
CDR3 DNA: TGCGCCAGCAGCCAAGTAAGGCAGGGGTGGACTGAAGCTTTCTTT
CDR3 protein: CASSQVRQGWTEAFF

V gene: TRBV11-2
clone size: .
D gene: .
J gene: TRBJ2-5
CDR3 DNA: TGTGCCAGCAGCTCCATCGGGGGAAGTGGGGCGGAGACCCAGTACTTC
CDR3 protein: CASSSIGGSGAETQYF

V gene: TRBV7-9
clone size: .
D gene: .
J gene: TRBJ2-5
CDR3 DNA: TGTGCCAGCTCAAGCGGCCAAGAGACCCAGTACTTC
CDR3 protein: CASSSGQETQYF

V gene: TRBV7-8
clone size: .
D gene: .
J gene: TRBJ1-1
CDR3 DNA: TGTGCCAGCAGCTTCGGCACTGAAGCTTTCTTT
CDR3 protein: CASSFGTEAFF

V gene: TRBV4-1
clone size: .
D gene: TRBD1
J gene: TRBJ2-7
CDR3 DNA: TGCGCCAGCAGCCTTAAGGGACAGGGACACGAGCAGTACTTC
CDR3 protein: CASSLKGQGHEQYF

V gene: TRBV9
clone size: .
D gene: TRBD1
J gene: TRBJ2-2
CDR3 DNA: TGTGCCAGCAGCAGGCCTTCGGGACAGGGAACCGGGGAGCTGTTTTTT
CDR3 protein: CASSRPSGQGTGELFF

V gene: TRBV10-2
clone size: .
D gene: TRBD2
J gene: TRBJ2-7
CDR3 DNA: TGCGCCAGCAGTGAGTCCGACACGGCCTTAGCGGGAGCGGGCGAGCAGTACTTC
CDR3 protein: CASSESDTALAGAGEQYF

V gene: TRBV2
clone size: .
D gene: TRBD2
J gene: TRBJ2-7
CDR3 DNA: TGTGCCAGCACCCGAGAGGCTAGCGGGACTTACGAGCAGTACTTC
CDR3 protein: CASTREASGTYEQYF

V gene: TRBV28
clone size: .
D gene: TRBD2
J gene: TRBJ2-7
CDR3 DNA: TGTGCCAGCAGATCCAGCGGGAGTCGGGGCGAGCAGTACTTC
CDR3 protein: CASRSSGSRGEQYF

V gene: TRBV12-2
clone size: once
D gene: .
J gene: TRBJ2-7
CDR3 DNA: TGTGCAAGTCGGGCCCCGGGGGGACAGGGTACCTACGAGCAGTACTTC
CDR3 protein: CASRAPGGQGTYEQYF

V gene: TRBV7-6
clone size: .
D gene: TRBD1
J gene: TRBJ1-5
CDR3 DNA: TGTGCCAGCAGCTTAGGAGCAGGGGGCACTAGGAGCAATCAGCCCCAGCATTTT
CDR3 protein: CASSLGAGGTRSNQPQHF

V gene: TRBV6-5
clone size: .
D gene: .
J gene: TRBJ1-1
CDR3 DNA: TGTGCCAGCAGCCGAACAGGGTCGCCGAGGGCTTTCTTT
CDR3 protein: CASSRTGSPRAFF

V gene: TRBV29-1
clone size: .
D gene: .
J gene: TRBJ2-7
CDR3 DNA: TGCAGCGTCGGCGTATGGGGAGGAGAGCAGTACTTC
CDR3 protein: CSVGVWGGEQYF

V gene: TRBV6-1
clone size: .
D gene: TRBD1
J gene: TRBJ1-1
CDR3 DNA: TGTGCCAGCAGTGCTACCGGACAGGCCAAGAACACTGAAGCTTTCTTT
CDR3 protein: CASSATGQAKNTEAFF

V gene: TRBV5-1
clone size: .
D gene: .
J gene: TRBJ1-1
CDR3 DNA: TGCGCCAGCAGCTTGGAGGGCAGGGAGGGCGCCGAAGCTTTCTTT
CDR3 protein: CASSLEGREGAEAFF

V gene: TRBV19
clone size: .
D gene: .
J gene: TRBJ2-3
CDR3 DNA: TGTGCCATCCAGGCGGGTAGAGGGGATACGCAGTATTTT
CDR3 protein: CAIQAGRGDTQYF

V gene: TRBV7-8
clone size: few
D gene: .
J gene: TRBJ1-2
CDR3 DNA: TGTGCCAGCAGCCCGTCAGGGATTGACTATGGCTACACCTTC
CDR3 protein: CASSPSGIDYGYTF

V gene: TRBV27
clone size: once
D gene: TRBD1
J gene: TRBJ1-1
CDR3 DNA: TGTGCCAGCAGTCCCCTGACAGGGCGGGGAAGCGTTCACACTGAAGCTTTCTTT
CDR3 protein: CASSPLTGRGSVHTEAFF

V gene: TRBV27
clone size: .
D gene: .
J gene: TRBJ2-1
CDR3 DNA: TGTGCCAGCGGGAGGGACAGGTCCTACAATGAGCAGTTCTTC
CDR3 protein: CASGRDRSYNEQFF

V gene: TRBV6-1
clone size: .
D gene: .
J gene: TRBJ2-7
CDR3 DNA: TGTGCCAGCAGCCTTAGCGGTTCGACCTACGAGCAGTACTTC
CDR3 protein: CASSLSGSTYEQYF

V gene: TRBV27
clone size: once
D gene: .
J gene: TRBJ2-1
CDR3 DNA: TGTGCCAGCAGTTTTGTGGCCCCAACGGGGAAGCAGTTCTTC
CDR3 protein: CASSFVAPTGKQFF

V gene: TRBV9
clone size: .
D gene: .
J gene: TRBJ2-7
CDR3 DNA: TGTGCCAGCAGCCTAGGGGGGCTTAGCGGGTACGAGCAGTACTTC
CDR3 protein: CASSLGGLSGYEQYF

V gene: TRBV6-5
clone size: .
D gene: TRBD1
J gene: TRBJ2-4
CDR3 DNA: TGTGCCAGCACCCCACCCGGGGACAGGAACATTCAGTACTTC
CDR3 protein: CASTPPGDRNIQYF

V gene: TRBV5-1
clone size: .
D gene: .
J gene: TRBJ2-7
CDR3 DNA: TGCGCCAGCAGCTTGGCCAACTACTACGAGCAGTACTTC
CDR3 protein: CASSLANYYEQYF

V gene: TRBV10-1
clone size: few
D gene: .
J gene: TRBJ1-2
CDR3 DNA: TGCGCCAGCAGTCCGGACTCGACAGGCTTCTATGGCTACACCTTC
CDR3 protein: CASSPDSTGFYGYTF

V gene: TRBV12-5
clone size: .
D gene: .
J gene: TRBJ1-2
CDR3 DNA: TGTGCTAGTGGTTTGGTAATCTCAGGGACTGGCTATGGCTACACCTTC
CDR3 protein: CASGLVISGTGYGYTF

V gene: TRBV5-4
clone size: .
D gene: TRBD1
J gene: TRBJ2-1
CDR3 DNA: TGTGCCAGCAGCACGGGACAGGGACGCAATGAGCAGTTCTTC
CDR3 protein: CASSTGQGRNEQFF

V gene: TRBV7-3
clone size: .
D gene: TRBD2
J gene: TRBJ2-5
CDR3 DNA: TGTGCCAGCAGCCGGGAGGGGCAAGAGACCCAGTACTTC
CDR3 protein: CASSREGQETQYF

V gene: TRBV19
clone size: .
D gene: TRBD2
J gene: TRBJ2-7
CDR3 DNA: TGTGCCAGTAGTGCCTTAGCGGGAGCGGACTACGAGCAGTACTTC
CDR3 protein: CASSALAGADYEQYF

V gene: TRBV7-9
clone size: .
D gene: .
J gene: TRBJ1-6
CDR3 DNA: TGTGCCAGCAGCTCCCGGGTTGCGGGAAATTCACCCCTCCACTTT
CDR3 protein: CASSSRVAGNSPLHF

V gene: TRBV30
clone size: .
D gene: TRBD2
J gene: TRBJ2-3
CDR3 DNA: TGTGCCTGGAGTGTAAAGGCGGGAGGTACAGATACGCAGTATTTT
CDR3 protein: CAWSVKAGGTDTQYF

V gene: TRBV7-9
clone size: .
D gene: TRBD2
J gene: TRBJ2-7
CDR3 DNA: TGTGCCAGCAGCCCCCGGGGTAGCGGGACCTCCTACGAGCAGTACTTC
CDR3 protein: CASSPRGSGTSYEQYF

V gene: TRBV10-1
clone size: .
D gene: TRBD2
J gene: TRBJ2-1
CDR3 DNA: TGCGCCAGCAGTGACTACCGAGCGACTAGCGGGAGCAGGAATGAGCAGTTCTTC
CDR3 protein: CASSDYRATSGSRNEQFF

V gene: TRBV11-3
clone size: .
D gene: .
J gene: TRBJ2-1
CDR3 DNA: TGTGCCAGCAGCACTCGGGAGTCCTACAATGAGCAGTTCTTC
CDR3 protein: CASSTRESYNEQFF

V gene: TRBV19
clone size: .
D gene: .
J gene: TRBJ1-4
CDR3 DNA: TGTGCCAGTACCTCAGGGTCGACTAATGAAAAACTGTTTTTT
CDR3 protein: CASTSGSTNEKLFF

V gene: TRBV6-5
clone size: .
D gene: TRBD1
J gene: TRBJ2-7
CDR3 DNA: TGTGCCAGCAGCACCGGGACAGGGTCCCCCTACGAGCAGTACTTC
CDR3 protein: CASSTGTGSPYEQYF

V gene: TRBV19
clone size: .
D gene: .
J gene: TRBJ1-2
CDR3 DNA: TGTGCCAGTAGGAGGCAGTCCCACTATGGCTACACCTTC
CDR3 protein: CASRRQSHYGYTF

V gene: TRBV9
clone size: .
D gene: TRBD1
J gene: TRBJ2-2
CDR3 DNA: TGTGCCAGCAGCGTAGTAGGGACAGGGGAAGTGAACACCGGGGAGCTGTTTTTT
CDR3 protein: CASSVVGTGEVNTGELFF

V gene: TRBV27
clone size: .
D gene: .
J gene: TRBJ2-1
CDR3 DNA: TGTGCCAGCAGCCCTGGGGCGTACAATGAGCAGTTCTTC
CDR3 protein: CASSPGAYNEQFF

V gene: TRBV7-2
clone size: .
D gene: TRBD1
J gene: TRBJ2-2
CDR3 DNA: TGTGCCAGCAGCTTATGGCTCGGGACAGGGAAGGGGGAGCTGTTTTTT
CDR3 protein: CASSLWLGTGKGELFF